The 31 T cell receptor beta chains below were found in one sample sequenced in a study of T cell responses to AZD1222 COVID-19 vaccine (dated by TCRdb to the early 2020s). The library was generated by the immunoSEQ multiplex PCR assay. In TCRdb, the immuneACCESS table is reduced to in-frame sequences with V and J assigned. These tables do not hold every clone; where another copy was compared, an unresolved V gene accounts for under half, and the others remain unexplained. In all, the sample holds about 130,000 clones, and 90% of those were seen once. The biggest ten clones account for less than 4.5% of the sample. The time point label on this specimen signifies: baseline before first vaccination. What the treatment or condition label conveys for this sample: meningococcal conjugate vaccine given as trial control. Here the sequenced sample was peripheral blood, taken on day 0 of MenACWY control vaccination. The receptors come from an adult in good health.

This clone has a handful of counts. The DNA for the CDR3 is TGTGCCAGTAGTATTATTGGGACAGGGACCTTTCCTCATTACGAGCAGTACTTC. This codes for CASSIIGTGTFPHYEQYF. J is TRBJ2-7 and V is TRBV19, with 9 positions matching TRBD1. Trimming cost V 3 bases and J 4 bases; bases outside gene matches: 16. This CDR3 contains 18 residues. Germline-derived CDR1 and CDR2 are LNHDA and SQIVND (reference sequence).

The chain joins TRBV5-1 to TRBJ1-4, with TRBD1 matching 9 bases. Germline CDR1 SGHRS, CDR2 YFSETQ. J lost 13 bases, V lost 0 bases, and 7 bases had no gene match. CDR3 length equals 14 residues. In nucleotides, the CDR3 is TGCGCCAGCAGCTTGGAGGGACAGGGCGCAGGACTGTTTTTT. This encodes CASSLEGQGAGLFF. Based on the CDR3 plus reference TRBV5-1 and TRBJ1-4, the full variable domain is KAGVTQTPRYLIKTRGQQVTLSCSPISGHRSVSWYQQTPGQGLQFLFEYFSETQRNKGNFPGRFSGRQFSNSRSEMNVSTLELGDSALYLCASSLEGQGAGLFFGSGTQLSVL.

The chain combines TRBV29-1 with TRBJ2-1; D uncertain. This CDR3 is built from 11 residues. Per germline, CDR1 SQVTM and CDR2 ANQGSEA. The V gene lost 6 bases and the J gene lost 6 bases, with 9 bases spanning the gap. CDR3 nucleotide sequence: TGCAGCGTCGCGAGTTTCAATGAGCAGTTCTTC. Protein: CSVASFNEQFF.

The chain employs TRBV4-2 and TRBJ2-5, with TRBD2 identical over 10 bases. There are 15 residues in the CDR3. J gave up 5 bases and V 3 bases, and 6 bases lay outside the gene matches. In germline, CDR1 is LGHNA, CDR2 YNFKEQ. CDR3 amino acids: CASSQGSGGGETQYF. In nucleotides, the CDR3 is TGTGCCAGCAGCCAGGGGAGCGGGGGGGGTGAGACCCAGTACTTC.

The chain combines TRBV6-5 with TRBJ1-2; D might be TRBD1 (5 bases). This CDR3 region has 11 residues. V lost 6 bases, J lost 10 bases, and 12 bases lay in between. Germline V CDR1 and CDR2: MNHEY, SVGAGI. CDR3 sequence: CASRLSRDYTF. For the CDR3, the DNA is TGTGCCAGCAGACTTAGCAGGGACTACACCTTC.

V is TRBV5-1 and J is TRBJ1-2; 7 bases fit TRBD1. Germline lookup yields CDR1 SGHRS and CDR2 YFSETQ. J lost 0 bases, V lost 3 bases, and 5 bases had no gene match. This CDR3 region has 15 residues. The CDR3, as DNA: TGCGCCAGCAGCTCACTGGACAGGCCTAACTATGGCTACACCTTC. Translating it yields CASSSLDRPNYGYTF.

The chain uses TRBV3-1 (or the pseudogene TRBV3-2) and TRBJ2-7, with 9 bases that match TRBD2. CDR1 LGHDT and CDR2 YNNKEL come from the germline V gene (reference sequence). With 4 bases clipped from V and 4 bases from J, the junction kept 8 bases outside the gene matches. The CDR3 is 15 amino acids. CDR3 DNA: TGTGCCAGCAGCCGCTTTAGCGGGAGCGCGTACGAGCAGTACTTC. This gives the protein CASSRFSGSAYEQYF.

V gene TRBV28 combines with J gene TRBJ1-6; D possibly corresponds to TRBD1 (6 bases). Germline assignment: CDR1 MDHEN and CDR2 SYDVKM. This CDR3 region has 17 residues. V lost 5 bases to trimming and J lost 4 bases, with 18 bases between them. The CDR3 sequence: CASSLPGRGTYNSPLHF. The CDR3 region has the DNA TGTGCCAGCAGTCTACCGGGACGCGGGACATATAATTCACCCCTCCACTTT.

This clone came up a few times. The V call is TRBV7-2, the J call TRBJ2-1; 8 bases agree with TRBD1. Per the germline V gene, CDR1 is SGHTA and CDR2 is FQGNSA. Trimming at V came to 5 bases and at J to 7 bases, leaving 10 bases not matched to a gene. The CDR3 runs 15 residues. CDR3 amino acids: CASSPFPRGRNEQFF. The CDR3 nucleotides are TGTGCCAGCAGCCCCTTCCCCAGGGGGCGGAATGAGCAGTTCTTC.

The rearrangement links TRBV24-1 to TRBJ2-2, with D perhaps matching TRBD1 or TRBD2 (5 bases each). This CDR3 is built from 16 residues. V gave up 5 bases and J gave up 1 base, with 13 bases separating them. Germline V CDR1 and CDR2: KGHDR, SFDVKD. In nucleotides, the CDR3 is TGTGCCACCAGTGGTTCGAGGGGCTGGAACACCGGGGAGCTGTTTTTT. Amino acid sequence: CATSGSRGWNTGELFF.

CDR3 residues: CASSLVGTGKFGADNEQFF. In DNA form, the CDR3 reads TGTGCCAGCAGCTTAGTAGGGACTGGGAAGTTCGGGGCGGACAATGAGCAGTTCTTC. The rearrangement joins TRBV11-3 to TRBJ2-1, with D perhaps TRBD2 (6 bases). Trimming cost V 1 base and J 5 bases, with 24 bases left between them. CDR1 is SGHNT and CDR2 is YENEEA in the germline V gene. This CDR3 region has 19 residues.

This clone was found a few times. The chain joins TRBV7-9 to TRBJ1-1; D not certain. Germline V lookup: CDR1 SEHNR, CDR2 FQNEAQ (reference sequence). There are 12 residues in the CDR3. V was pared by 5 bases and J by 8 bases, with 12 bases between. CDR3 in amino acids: CASSRVYGEAFF. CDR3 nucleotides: TGTGCCAGCAGCCGAGTTTACGGGGAAGCTTTCTTT.

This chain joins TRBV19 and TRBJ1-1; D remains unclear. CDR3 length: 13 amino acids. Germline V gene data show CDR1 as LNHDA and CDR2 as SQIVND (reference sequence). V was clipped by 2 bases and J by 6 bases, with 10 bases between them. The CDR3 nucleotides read TGTGCCAGTAGTATATCGGCGGAATCTGAAGCTTTCTTT. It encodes CASSISAESEAFF.

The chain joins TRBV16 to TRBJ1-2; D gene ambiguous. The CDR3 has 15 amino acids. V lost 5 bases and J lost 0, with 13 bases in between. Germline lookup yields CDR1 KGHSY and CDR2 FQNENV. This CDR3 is CASSVKPTANYGYTF. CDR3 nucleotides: TGTGCCAGCAGCGTTAAACCTACAGCTAACTATGGCTACACCTTC.

CDR3 region: CASSLVGGTKYEQYF. CDR3 sequence (DNA): TGTGCCAGCAGCTTGGTGGGGGGAACCAAGTACGAGCAGTACTTC. The chain has TRBV5-6 and TRBJ2-7; D perhaps matches TRBD2 (6 bases). The germline V and J ends were trimmed by 0 bases and 4 bases, with 14 bases remaining between them. This CDR3 has 15 residues. CDR1 is SGHDT, CDR2 YYEEEE, per germline.

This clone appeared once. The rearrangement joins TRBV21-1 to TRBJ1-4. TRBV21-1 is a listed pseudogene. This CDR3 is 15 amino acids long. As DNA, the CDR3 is TGTGCCAGCAGCTCTCGGGGAGGGGGAGGTGAAAAACTGTTTTTT. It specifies CASSSRGGGGEKLFF.

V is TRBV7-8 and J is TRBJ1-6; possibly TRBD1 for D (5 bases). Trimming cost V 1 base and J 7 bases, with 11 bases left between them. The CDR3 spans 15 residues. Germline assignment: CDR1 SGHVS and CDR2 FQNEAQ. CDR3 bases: TGTGCCAGCAGCTTAGGGGACTCGAGAAATTCACCCCTCCACTTT. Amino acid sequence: CASSLGDSRNSPLHF.

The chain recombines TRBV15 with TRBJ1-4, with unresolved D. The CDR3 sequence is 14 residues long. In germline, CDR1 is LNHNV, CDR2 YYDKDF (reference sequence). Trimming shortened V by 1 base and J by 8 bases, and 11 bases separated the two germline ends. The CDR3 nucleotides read TGTGCCACCAGCAGAGGTTCGGCAGGAGAAAAACTGTTTTTT. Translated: CATSRGSAGEKLFF.

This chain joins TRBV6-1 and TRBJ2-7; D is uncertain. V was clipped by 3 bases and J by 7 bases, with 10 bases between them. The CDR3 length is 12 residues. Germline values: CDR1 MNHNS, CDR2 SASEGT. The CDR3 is CASSDWHGEQYV. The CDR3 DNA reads TGTGCCAGCAGTGATTGGCATGGGGAGCAGTACGTC.

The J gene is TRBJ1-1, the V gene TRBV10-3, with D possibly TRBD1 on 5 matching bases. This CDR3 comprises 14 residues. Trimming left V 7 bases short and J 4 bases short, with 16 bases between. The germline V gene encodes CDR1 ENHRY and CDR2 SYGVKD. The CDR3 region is CAITPGRESTEAFF. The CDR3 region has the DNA TGTGCCATCACCCCGGGCAGGGAGAGCACTGAAGCTTTCTTT.

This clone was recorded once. The CDR3 DNA sequence: TGTGCCAGCAGTTTATCTCAGGGTCCGTCCTACAATGAGCAGTTCTTC. Translating gives CASSLSQGPSYNEQFF. The V gene is TRBV6-2 or TRBV6-3, the J gene TRBJ2-1; weak D call: TRBD1 (5 bases). The CDR3 contains 16 residues. V lost 4 bases and J lost 1, with 14 bases in between. CDR1 MNHEY and CDR2 SVGEGT come from the germline V gene.

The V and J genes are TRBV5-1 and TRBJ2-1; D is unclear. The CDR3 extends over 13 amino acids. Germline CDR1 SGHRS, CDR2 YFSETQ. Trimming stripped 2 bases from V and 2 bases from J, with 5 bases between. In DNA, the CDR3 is TGCGCCAGCAGCTTCGAACCCTACAATGAGCAGTTCTTC. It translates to CASSFEPYNEQFF.

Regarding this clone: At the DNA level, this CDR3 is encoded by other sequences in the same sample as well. In DNA form, the CDR3 reads TGTGCCAGCAGTTTTTCAGGGACCTACGAGCAGTACTTC. Residues: CASSFSGTYEQYF. The rearrangement joins TRBV27 to TRBJ2-7; tentatively, D is TRBD1 (5 bases). This CDR3 contains 13 residues. Looked up from germline, CDR1 is MNHEY and CDR2 is SMNVEV (reference sequence). The V and J ends lost 3 bases and 2 bases respectively, with 8 bases between them.

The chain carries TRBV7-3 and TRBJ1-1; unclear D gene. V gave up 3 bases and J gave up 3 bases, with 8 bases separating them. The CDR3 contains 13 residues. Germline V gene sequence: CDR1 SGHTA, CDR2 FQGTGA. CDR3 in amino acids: CASSFITDTEAFF. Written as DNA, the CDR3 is TGTGCCAGCAGCTTTATCACGGACACTGAAGCTTTCTTT. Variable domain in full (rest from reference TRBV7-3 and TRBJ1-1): GAGVSQTPSNKVTEKGKYVELRCDPISGHTALYWYRQSLGQGPEFLIYFQGTGAADDSGLPNDRFFAVRPEGSVSTLKIQRTERGDSAVYLCASSFITDTEAFFGQGTRLTVV.

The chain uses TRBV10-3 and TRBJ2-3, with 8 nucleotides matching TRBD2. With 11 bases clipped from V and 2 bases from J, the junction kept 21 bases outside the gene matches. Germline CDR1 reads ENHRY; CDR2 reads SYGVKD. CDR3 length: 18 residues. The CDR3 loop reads CASGGEAGPKSTTDTQYF. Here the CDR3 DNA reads TGTGCCTCGGGGGGGGAAGCGGGGCCCAAAAGCACCACAGATACGCAGTATTTT.

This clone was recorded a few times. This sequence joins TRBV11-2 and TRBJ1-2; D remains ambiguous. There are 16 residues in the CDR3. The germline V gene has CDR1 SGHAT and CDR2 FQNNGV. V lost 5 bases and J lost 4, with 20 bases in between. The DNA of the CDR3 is TGTGCCAGCAGCCAGATTGGGGAGCCACTAGGCTATGGCTACACCTTC. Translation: CASSQIGEPLGYGYTF. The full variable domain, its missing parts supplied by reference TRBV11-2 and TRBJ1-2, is EAGVAQSPRYKIIEKRQSVAFWCNPISGHATLYWYQQILGQGPKLLIQFQNNGVVDDSQLPKDRFSAERLKGVDSTLKIQPAKLEDSAVYLCASSQIGEPLGYGYTFGSGTRLTVV.

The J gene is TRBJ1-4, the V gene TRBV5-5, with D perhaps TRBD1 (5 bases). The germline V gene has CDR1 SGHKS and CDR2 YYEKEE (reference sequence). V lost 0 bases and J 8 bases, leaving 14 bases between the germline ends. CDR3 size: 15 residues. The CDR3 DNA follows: TGTGCCAGCAGCTTGGCGGGTCGGGGCGGAGAAAAACTGTTTTTT. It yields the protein CASSLAGRGGEKLFF.

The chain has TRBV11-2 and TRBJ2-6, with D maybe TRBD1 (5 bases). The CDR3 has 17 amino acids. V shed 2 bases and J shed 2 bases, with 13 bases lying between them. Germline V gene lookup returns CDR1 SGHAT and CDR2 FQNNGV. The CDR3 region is CASSLSPGNAGANVLTF. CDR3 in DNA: TGTGCCAGCAGCTTAAGTCCAGGGAACGCTGGGGCCAACGTCCTGACTTTC.

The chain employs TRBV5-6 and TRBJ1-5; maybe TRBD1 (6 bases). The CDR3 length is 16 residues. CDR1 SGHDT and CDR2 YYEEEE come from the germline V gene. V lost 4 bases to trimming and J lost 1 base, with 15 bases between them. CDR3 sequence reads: CASSQGGLGSNQPQHF. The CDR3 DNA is TGTGCCAGCAGCCAAGGGGGGCTTGGGAGCAATCAGCCCCAGCATTTT.

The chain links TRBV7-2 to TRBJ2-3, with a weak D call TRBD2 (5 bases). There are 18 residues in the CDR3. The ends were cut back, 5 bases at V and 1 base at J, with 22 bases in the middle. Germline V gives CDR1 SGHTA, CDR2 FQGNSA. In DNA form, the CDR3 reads TGTGCCAGCAGCGCCACCCCTAAGAGGGCCCGTGGCACAGATACGCAGTATTTT. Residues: CASSATPKRARGTDTQYF.

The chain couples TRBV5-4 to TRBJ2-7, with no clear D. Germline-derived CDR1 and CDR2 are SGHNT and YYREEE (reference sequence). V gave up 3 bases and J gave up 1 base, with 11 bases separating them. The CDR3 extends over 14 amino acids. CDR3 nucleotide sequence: TGTGCCAGCAGCTGGGAAGGCCTATCCTACGAGCAGTACTTC. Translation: CASSWEGLSYEQYF.